Following are 17 T cell receptor beta chains from one sample sequenced in a study of cytomegalovirus exposure and HLA in healthy donors. With 60 Vbeta and 13 Jbeta primers, the PCR was carried out. Repertoires were generated with immunoSEQ multiplex PCR, while TCRdb's copy carries only in-frame clones and drops some. The sample shows fewer than 90,000 clones, about 76% of them seen only once. Sequenced material: PBMCs. The receptor source for this set is a man under 40 in good health and CMV-seropositive.

This clone showed up just once. The chain recombines TRBV7-3 with TRBJ1-2; 7 bases are shared with TRBD1. The CDR3 extends over 13 amino acids. The V and J ends lost 10 bases and 6 bases, in that order; junction bases with no gene match: 11. Germline loops: CDR1 SGHTA, CDR2 FQGTGA. The CDR3 sequence: CATAQTGFHGYTF. CDR3 nucleotides: TGTGCCACCGCTCAGACAGGGTTCCATGGCTACACCTTC.

There are a few counts of this clone. The chain combines TRBV7-6 with TRBJ1-1; TRBD1 might be the D (5 bases). Germline loops: CDR1 SGHVS, CDR2 FNYEAQ. This CDR3 has 13 amino acids. The V and J ends lost 5 bases and 0 bases respectively, with 7 bases between them. Here the CDR3 reads CASSRQMNTEAFF. CDR3 nucleotide sequence: TGTGCCAGCAGCCGACAGATGAACACTGAAGCTTTCTTT.

The J gene is TRBJ1-1, the V gene TRBV9; a possible D gene is TRBD1 (5 bases). The V gene's germline CDR1 is SGDLS and CDR2 YYNGEE. The germline V and J ends were trimmed by 4 bases and 1 base, with 14 bases remaining between them. The CDR3 has 15 amino acids. The CDR3 DNA reads as TGTGCCAGCAGCCCACGGGGGGGAGGGAACACTGAAGCTTTCTTT. Translating it yields CASSPRGGGNTEAFF.

V and J are TRBV29-1 and TRBJ1-1; 9 positions match TRBD1. The trim removed 7 bases at V and 7 bases at J, leaving 7 bases unmatched. The CDR3 has 12 amino acids. Germline values: CDR1 SQVTM, CDR2 ANQGSEA. CDR3 loop: CSAIQGALEAFF. The CDR3 bases are TGCAGCGCAATACAGGGGGCCCTTGAAGCTTTCTTT.

The V and J genes are TRBV7-2 and TRBJ2-7; TRBD2 is a possible D gene (5 bases). Germline CDR1 reads SGHTA; CDR2 reads FQGNSA. Trimming stripped 7 bases from V and 3 bases from J, with 13 bases between. This CDR3 has 13 residues. CDR3: CASTGFDGYEQYF. The CDR3 DNA follows: TGTGCCAGCACGGGGTTTGACGGCTACGAGCAGTACTTC.

J is TRBJ1-3 and V is TRBV5-6, with D unresolved. The CDR3 has 14 amino acids. The V end lost 3 bases, the J end lost 0 bases, and 7 bases lay between the germline ends. The V gene's germline CDR1 is SGHDT and CDR2 YYEEEE. CDR3 DNA: TGTGCCAGCAGCTCGGTCCTCTCTGGAAACACCATATATTTT. Translation gives CASSSVLSGNTIYF.

The genes are TRBV7-8 and TRBJ2-5; 10 nucleotides align to TRBD1. Germline assignment: CDR1 SGHVS and CDR2 FQNEAQ. CDR3 length equals 17 residues. Unmatched junction bases numbered 11, after V lost 6 bases and J lost 1 base. The CDR3 region has the DNA TGTGCCAGCAGACTCCCCCGGGACAGGGGTCGCCAAGAGACCCAGTACTTC. Its translation is CASRLPRDRGRQETQYF.

This chain links TRBV7-8 with TRBJ2-5, with 13 bases fitting TRBD2. This CDR3 is built from 15 residues. Germline CDR1 SGHVS, CDR2 FQNEAQ. With 5 bases clipped from V and 3 bases from J, the junction kept 3 bases outside the gene matches. The CDR3 loop is CASSTGLAGKETQYF. The CDR3 DNA sequence: TGTGCCAGCAGCACGGGACTAGCGGGGAAAGAGACCCAGTACTTC.

The chain uses TRBV4-1 and TRBJ1-5; 11 nucleotides match TRBD1. This CDR3 has 17 amino acids. Germline CDR1 is MGHRA and CDR2 is YSYEKL. V lost 0 bases and J lost 4; bases outside the gene matches: 5. In DNA form, the CDR3 reads TGCGCCAGCAGCCAAGAGGGGGGACAGGGGGGAAATCAGCCCCAGCATTTT. Translated: CASSQEGGQGGNQPQHF.

This clone was recorded once. The V gene is TRBV29-1, the J gene TRBJ2-1, with 9 positions matching TRBD1. V was clipped by 6 bases and J by 0 bases; unmatched bases: 9. CDR3 length: 16 amino acids. Looked up from germline, CDR1 is SQVTM and CDR2 is ANQGSEA. The CDR3 loop reads CSVPTGGQSSYNEQFF. For the CDR3, the DNA is TGCAGCGTCCCCACAGGGGGCCAAAGCTCCTACAATGAGCAGTTCTTC.

V usage is TRBV30 and J usage is TRBJ2-3; 7 bases are shared with TRBD1. CDR1 is GTSNPN and CDR2 is SVGIG in the germline V gene (reference sequence). The CDR3 covers 13 residues. The V segment lost 0 bases and the J segment 4 bases; nucleotides outside the gene matches: 1. The CDR3 nucleotides read TGTGCCTGGAGTGTTCAGGGGGCAGATACGCAGTATTTT. As protein: CAWSVQGADTQYF.

This clone was seen a single time. The V call is TRBV19, the J call TRBJ1-2; 7 nucleotides align to TRBD1. Germline trimming cut 6 bases from V and 0 bases from J; bases unmatched to any gene: 4. The germline V gene has CDR1 LNHDA and CDR2 SQIVND (reference sequence). CDR3 length equals 14 residues. CDR3 in amino acids: CASRRDSSNYGYTF. CDR3 in DNA: TGTGCCAGTAGAAGGGACAGTTCTAACTATGGCTACACCTTC.

This chain connects TRBV6-5 to TRBJ2-1, with 8 bases lining up with TRBD2. The V gene end was trimmed by 5 bases and the J gene end by 10 bases; junction bases not matched to a gene: 10. CDR1 is MNHEY and CDR2 is SVGAGI in the germline V gene. The CDR3 covers 14 residues. CDR3 protein: CASSTRRGVEEQFF. DNA of the CDR3: TGTGCCAGCAGTACTCGGCGGGGGGTGGAGGAGCAGTTCTTC.

V usage is TRBV15 and J usage is TRBJ1-2; D perhaps matches TRBD1 (5 bases). The germline V gene encodes CDR1 LNHNV and CDR2 YYDKDF (reference sequence). V shed 1 base and J shed 4 bases, with 13 bases lying between them. CDR3 length: 15 residues. For the CDR3, the DNA is TGTGCCACCAGCAGAGTGCAGGCACAGGCCTATGGCTACACCTTC. Translated, it gives CATSRVQAQAYGYTF.

The chain has TRBV6-1 and TRBJ1-2, with TRBD1 as a possible D gene (5 bases). This CDR3 is 13 amino acids long. Germline V gene sequence: CDR1 MNHNS, CDR2 SASEGT. Trimming removed 4 bases at V and 1 base at J, with 7 bases between. The CDR3 protein is CASSARVNYGYTF. The CDR3 bases are TGTGCCAGCAGTGCCAGGGTTAACTATGGCTACACCTTC.

The V and J genes are TRBV5-1 and TRBJ2-7, with 10 bases fitting TRBD1. CDR1 SGHRS and CDR2 YFSETQ come from the germline V gene. The trim removed 4 bases at V and 3 bases at J, leaving 13 bases unmatched. This CDR3 contains 17 residues. CDR3: CASSLRSSGTGVYEQYF. CDR3 DNA sequence: TGCGCCAGCAGCCTCCGCTCATCCGGGACAGGGGTCTACGAGCAGTACTTC.

The genes are TRBV25-1 and TRBJ2-1; the match to TRBD1 covers 7 bases. CDR1 and CDR2 from the germline V gene are MGHDK and SYGVNS. The CDR3 loop spans 13 amino acids. Trimming cost V 7 bases and J 10 bases; bases outside gene matches: 10. The CDR3 protein is CASTGTDHGEQFF. The CDR3 DNA follows: TGTGCCAGCACAGGGACAGATCACGGGGAGCAGTTCTTC.